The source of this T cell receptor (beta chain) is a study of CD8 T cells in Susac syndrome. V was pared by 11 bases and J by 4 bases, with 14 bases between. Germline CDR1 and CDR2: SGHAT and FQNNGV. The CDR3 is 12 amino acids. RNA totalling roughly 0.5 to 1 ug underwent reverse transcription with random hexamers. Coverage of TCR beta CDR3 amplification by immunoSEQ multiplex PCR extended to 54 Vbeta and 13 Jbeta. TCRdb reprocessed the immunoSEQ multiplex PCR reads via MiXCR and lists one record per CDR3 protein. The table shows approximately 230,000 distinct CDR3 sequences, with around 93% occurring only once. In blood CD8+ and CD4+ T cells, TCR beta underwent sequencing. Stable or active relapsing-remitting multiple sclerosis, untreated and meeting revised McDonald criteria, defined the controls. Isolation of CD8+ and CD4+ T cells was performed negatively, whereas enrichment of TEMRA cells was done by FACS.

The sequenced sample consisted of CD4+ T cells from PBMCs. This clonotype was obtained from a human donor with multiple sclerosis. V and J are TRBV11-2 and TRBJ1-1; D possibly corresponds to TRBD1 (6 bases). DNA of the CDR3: TGTGCCGGCGAGGGGGAGATCACTGAAGCTTTCTTT. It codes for CAGEGEITEAFF.